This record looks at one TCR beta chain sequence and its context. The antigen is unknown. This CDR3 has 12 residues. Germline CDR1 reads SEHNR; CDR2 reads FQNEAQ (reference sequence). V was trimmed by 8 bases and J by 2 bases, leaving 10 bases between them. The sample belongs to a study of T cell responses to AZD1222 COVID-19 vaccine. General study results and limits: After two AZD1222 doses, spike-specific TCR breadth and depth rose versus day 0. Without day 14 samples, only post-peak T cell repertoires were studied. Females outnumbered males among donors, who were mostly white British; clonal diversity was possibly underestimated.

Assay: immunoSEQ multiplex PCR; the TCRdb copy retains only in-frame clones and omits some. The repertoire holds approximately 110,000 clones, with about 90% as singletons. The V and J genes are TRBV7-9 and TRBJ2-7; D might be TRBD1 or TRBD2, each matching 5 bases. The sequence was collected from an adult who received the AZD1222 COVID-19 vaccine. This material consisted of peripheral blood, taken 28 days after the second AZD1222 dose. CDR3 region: CASAGTPYEQYF. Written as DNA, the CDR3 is TGTGCCAGCGCCGGGACCCCCTACGAGCAGTACTTC.